These 8 T cell receptor beta chains came from one sample sequenced in a study of early T cells in non-severe SARS-CoV-2 infection. One entry per CDR3 protein results from TCRdb running MiXCR on the 5' RACE reads. Of about 70,000 distinct CDR3 sequences in the sample, around 12% were seen once. The specimen was whole blood. The source of these receptors is an adult who was a healthcare worker with PCR-confirmed SARS-CoV-2 infection or an uninfected control (not recorded which).

This clonotype was counted at least ten times. J is TRBJ2-1 and V is TRBV27; TRBD1 is a possible D gene (6 bases). CDR1 and CDR2 from the germline V gene are MNHEY and SMNVEV (reference sequence). V lost 4 bases, J lost 13 bases, and 20 bases lay in between. This CDR3 is built from 14 residues. CDR3 region: CASSSAGALHYQFF. In DNA, the CDR3 is TGTGCCAGCAGTTCGGCAGGGGCCCTCCATTATCAGTTCTTC.

This clonotype was counted at least ten times. The rearrangement uses TRBV24-1 and TRBJ2-1; tentative D call: TRBD2 (5 bases). CDR1 is KGHDR, CDR2 SFDVKD, per germline. The CDR3 covers 14 residues. Deletions cut 3 bases from V and 7 bases from J, with 12 bases between. The CDR3 is CATSDGESYNEQFF. CDR3 bases: TGTGCCACCAGTGATGGGGAGAGTTATAATGAGCAGTTCTTC.

This clonotype was counted ten times or more. The DNA of the CDR3 is TGTGCCAGCAGTGAAGACAGGGAGAATGGCTACACCTTC. This gives the protein CASSEDRENGYTF. The J gene is TRBJ1-2, the V gene TRBV2; a possible D gene is TRBD1 (6 bases). Germline values: CDR1 SNHLY, CDR2 FYNNEI. Deletions cut 1 base from V and 6 bases from J, with 9 bases between. This CDR3 has 13 residues.

This rearrangement joins TRBV20-1 to TRBJ2-1; TRBD2 might be the D (6 bases). The V end was cut by 3 bases, the J end by 8 bases, with 14 bases between. Germline CDR1 DFQATT, CDR2 SNEGSKA (reference sequence). The CDR3 contains 13 residues. The CDR3 loop reads CSASGTPIHEQFF. The CDR3 region has the DNA TGCAGTGCTAGCGGGACTCCGATCCATGAGCAGTTCTTC.

This clonotype appeared many times. The chain uses TRBV12-3 or TRBV12-4 and TRBJ2-1, with D perhaps being TRBD1 or TRBD2 (5 bases each). V shed 3 bases and J shed 4 bases, with 13 bases lying between them. This CDR3 has 15 amino acids. The CDR3 DNA sequence: TGTGCCAGCAGTTTTGGGGGAACTGGGTACAATGAGCAGTTCTTC. Its translation is CASSFGGTGYNEQFF.

The table lists this clonotype with many counts. The chain links TRBV20-1 to TRBJ1-2; D may be TRBD1 (5 bases). The ends were cut back, 0 bases at V and 4 bases at J, with 15 bases in the middle. The CDR3 is 15 residues long. The germline CDR1 and CDR2 sequences are DFQATT and SNEGSKA (reference sequence). The CDR3 nucleotides are TGCAGTGCTAGAGAGGGGGACGGCCTCTCCTATGGCTACACCTTC. Translation gives CSAREGDGLSYGYTF.

This clonotype was counted at least ten times. The chain uses TRBV20-1 and TRBJ2-1; 8 bases fit TRBD1. The CDR3 is made up of 14 amino acids. CDR1 and CDR2 from the germline V gene are DFQATT and SNEGSKA (reference sequence). The CDR3 nucleotides are TGCGGAAGTGCTGGGACAGGAATCTACAATGAGCAGTTCTTC. It specifies CGSAGTGIYNEQFF.

At least ten counts were recorded for this clonotype. The chain combines TRBV14 with TRBJ2-2; no clear D gene. Trimming removed 0 bases at V and 1 base at J, with 9 bases between. CDR3 size: 16 residues. In germline, CDR1 is SGHDN, CDR2 FVKESK. The CDR3 region is CASSQESRLNTGELFF. The CDR3 region has the DNA TGTGCCAGCAGCCAAGAGTCCAGATTGAACACCGGGGAGCTGTTTTTT.